The text below deals with one T cell receptor beta chain. The data originate from a study of PD-1 blockade in classical Hodgkin lymphoma. Time point described: cycle 4 day 1 (C4D1), after more than five weeks of nivolumab. Each of the patients experienced relapse following autologous stem cell transplantation, and their brentuximab vedotin exposure differed. Method: immunoSEQ multiplex PCR; TCRdb's copy keeps in-frame clones and lacks some. The sample includes roughly 48,000 clones, about 89% of them seen just once. Germline V gene lookup returns CDR1 SGDLS and CDR2 YYNGEE. The CDR3 totals 17 residues. Trimming took 0 bases from V and 4 from J; bases not matched to a gene: 10.

The TCR originated in a human donor with classical Hodgkin lymphoma. The chain couples TRBV9 to TRBJ1-2; TRBD1 aligns across 9 bases. The specimen comprised peripheral blood mononuclear cells (PBMCs), sampled before the fourth cycle of nivolumab. CDR3 amino acids: CASSVVSGGQGSYGYTF. CDR3 coding DNA: TGTGCCAGCAGCGTAGTTTCCGGGGGACAGGGCTCCTATGGCTACACCTTC.